The source of this T cell receptor (beta chain) is a study of blood T cell repertoires in COVID-19. At the level of the study: The cDNA or gDNA used as material had been derived from T cells, B-cell-depleted T cells, or PBMCs.

In the authors' methods: The assay estimated nucleated cells by amplifying reference gene primers. Data came from immunoSEQ multiplex PCR; TCRdb stores just in-frame clones and leaves some out. V and J calls and clone size are as listed in that table; D and trimming were resolved from the DNA. The data show a few hundred thousand clones, around 87% seen once. Per germline, CDR1 KGHSH and CDR2 LQKENI. This CDR3 has 13 amino acids. Trimming pared 6 bases from V and 3 bases from J, leaving 11 bases between. This rearrangement joins TRBV18 to TRBJ1-1; D ambiguous. Source material: peripheral blood. The sequence was obtained from a woman between 45 and 60 years old with acute or convalescent COVID-19. Here the CDR3 DNA reads TGTGCCAGCTCGACCGCGGGTTACACTGAAGCTTTCTTT. Its translation: CASSTAGYTEAFF.